This TCR beta chain originates from a study of CD8 T cells in ankylosing spondylitis. Broader study findings: Disease-linked clones displayed a CD8+ phenotype and appeared relatively rarely in peripheral blood. A motif in TCR beta, a set of under ten highly homologous variants, appeared characteristic of ankylosing spondylitis blood. Existing reports had already noted some motif variants in reactive arthritis synovial fluid and blood. Disease-linked clones were reportedly significantly enriched in matched ankylosing spondylitis synovial fluid.

Quantitative 5'-RACE with molecular barcodes was used to make the TCR beta libraries. TCRdb fed the 5' RACE reads into MiXCR, producing one record per CDR3 protein. The sample has about 800,000 distinct CDR3 sequences; over 9.5% are singletons. For this clonotype: The antigen is undetermined.

Sequencing was performed on blood, either unsorted or a sorted T cell fraction (not recorded which). This clonotype was obtained from a male donor with ankylosing spondylitis.

The CDR3 DNA sequence: TGTGCCAGCAGTTCTTCTACGGACACCATATATTTT. It yields the protein CASSSSTDTIYF. This rearrangement joins TRBV6-2 or TRBV6-3 to TRBJ1-3, with unresolved D. Trimming shortened V by 4 bases and J by 8 bases, and 9 bases separated the two germline ends. The CDR3 consists of 12 residues. Germline V lookup: CDR1 MNHEY, CDR2 SVGEGT.